This paragraph covers one TCR beta chain sequence. This clonotype was counted only a few times. This receptor's antigen is unknown. No base-level quality is on record; no much larger clone is a single base apart. These data belong to a study of vaccination and CD4 T cells after COVID-19 (dated by TCRdb to 2021 to 2024). Study-level background: Convalescent patients had a positive SARS-CoV-2 result on nasal swab PCR, and of these patients, 8 or 9 had mild disease and one had severe disease. In the convalescent cohort there were six males and four females, among whom were two Hispanic individuals, seven Caucasians, two Asians and one multiracial person. Each participant got two doses of either the Pfizer-BioNTech BNT162b2 vaccine (n=8) or the Moderna mRNA-1273 vaccine (n=2). Post-COVID blood samples from convalescent patients were collected a median of roughly 100 days after diagnosis, with a range of roughly 30 to 170 days. Post-vaccine blood samples were collected a median of about 72 days after the second vaccine dose, ranging from roughly 12 to 250 days. Culture stimuli were overlapping spike peptide pools from SARS-CoV-2 and from the common cold coronaviruses HCoV-NL63, HCoV-OC43 and HCoV-229E. In control cultures, a CEFX viral epitope pool was used as positive control, an HIV-1 Nef peptide pool was used as negative control, or no peptide was added. In approximately eleven COVID-19 convalescent patients and a few infection-naive healthy vaccine recipients, the spike-specific CD4+ TCR repertoire before mRNA vaccination was compared with the repertoire after mRNA vaccination.

Sample treatment or condition, as interpreted from the label and publication: approximately 10-day PBMC culture with coronavirus spike peptide pools or control peptides (ViraFEST assay). The ViraFEST assay, used in the study, expanded antigen-specific T cells with peptide pools and then identified the expanded clonotypes through TCR sequencing. The positive SARS-CoV-2 PCR tests of the convalescent patients were dated from March to December 2020, before the Alpha, Beta and Delta variants emerged in the United States. Over 1.5 million PBMCs per well were cultured in IMDM with roughly 5% human AB serum and about 9.2 IU/ml IL-2, plus 10 ug/ml peptide pools. Half of the culture medium was replaced with fresh IL-2-containing medium on days 3 and 7. Once the cells had been in culture for less than 12 days, the EasySep CD4+ T cell isolation kit was used to isolate CD4+ T cells by negative selection. Ficoll-Paque Plus gradient centrifugation was used to isolate PBMCs from whole blood, and the isolated PBMCs were then either used fresh or cryopreserved at -140C. Triplicate wells were generally used for each culture condition.

Findings and caveats that apply to the study as a whole: Among the post-vaccine SARS-CoV-2-reactive clones in convalescent patients, a median approximately 86% showed up only after vaccination, which suggests vaccine-specific priming. The study included relatively few convalescent patients and did not analyze early timepoints after natural infection. An increase in the median number of SARS-CoV-2-reactive clonotypes from approximately 21 after infection to 38 after vaccination was observed, but the change was not found to be significant. Of the vaccine-specific clones in convalescent patients, 304 of 307, or nearly all, reacted only to SARS-CoV-2 spike and did not cross-react with common cold coronaviruses.

Relative to germline, V is missing 5 bases and J is missing 7 bases, with 3 bases of the junction outside any gene match. The germline V gene supplies CDR1 SGHAT and CDR2 FQNNGV. From the cysteine up to the phenylalanine, the CDR3 has a length of 12 residues. The entry retains the CDR3 DNA only, 36 bases that are in frame from base 1. Libraries were constructed by PCR. DNA from cultured CD4+ T cells was subjected to TCR sequencing with the Oncomine TCR Beta short-read assay at the Johns Hopkins FTIC core. The QIAamp micro DNA kit was used to extract genomic DNA from the cultured CD4+ T cells. Oncomine TCR Beta libraries from cultured CD4+ T cells were pooled using unique dual indexes and sequenced on an Illumina iSeq 100. Regarding the original processing steps: Non-productive sequences were removed, and CDR3s not starting with C, not ending with F or W, or shorter than 7 amino acids were discarded. The MANAFEST web application identified antigen-specific clonotypes by comparing peptide-stimulated wells against reference wells and other culture wells. To be called positive, a clone needed an FDR below 0.05, an odds ratio above 5, and a productive frequency above 0.1% in at least two of three replicate wells. A clonotype was classed as cross-reactive if the clonotype showed significant expansion both in SARS-CoV-2 spike wells and in at least one common cold coronavirus spike condition. Using R version 3.6.1, CDR3 homology was evaluated through Levenshtein distances (stringdist) along with unrooted phylogenetic trees (ape). TCRdb trimmed public reads at Q25 via fastp, called clones via MiXCR and kept in-frame beta chains. A single entry per CDR3 protein holds the most common genes and DNA from its merged rows. The V and J calls follow TCRdb's processing rather than the paper's. Counted in this sample were 14,000 to 15,000 distinct CDR3 sequences; about 47% of them appeared once. 7.8% of the sample comes from the top ten.

This TCR was sampled from a human donor who had recovered from COVID-19. The V and J segments used are TRBV11-2 and TRBJ1-1; the junction holds 8 bases that match TRBD1. Sequencing was performed on CD4+ T cells from blood, cultured in vitro. The CDR3: CASSRDRGEAFF. The nucleotide sequence is TGTGCCAGCAGCCGAGACAGGGGTGAAGCTTTCTTT.